A selection of T cell receptor beta chains follows, all from one sample in a study of blood T cell repertoires in COVID-19. Sequenced by immunoSEQ multiplex PCR; TCRdb stores in-frame clones only, minus some. The repertoire holds 260,000 or so clones, with more than 70% as singletons. The sequencing sample was made of PBMCs or T cells enriched from blood (not recorded which). Receptors originate from a woman in her forties with acute COVID-19. Each CDR3 is given with its conserved first and last residue. A D gene is named only where the DNA matches it firmly. A clone size is listed for some rows: how often the clone was seen (once, few, many), or a class if it is expanded.

once	TRBV18	TRBJ1-2	-	TGTGCCAGCTCACTTACAGAACGGTATGGCTACACCTTC	CASSLTERYGYTF
-	TRBV7-9	TRBJ2-7	-	TGTGCCAGCAGCTTAGGGCAAGGGGACTCCTACGAGCAGTACTTC	CASSLGQGDSYEQYF
-	TRBV7-3	TRBJ2-1	-	TGTGCCAGCAGCTTTTCCAAGGGGCCTCATCACGAGCAGTTCTTC	CASSFSKGPHHEQFF
-	TRBV3-1/TRBV3-2	TRBJ1-6	-	TGTGCCAGCAGCCAAGAATCGGCAGGACTTTCACCCCTCCACTTT	CASSQESAGLSPLHF
-	TRBV3-1/TRBV3-2	TRBJ1-1	-	TGTGCCAGCAGCCAGGCCACAGGCGATACTGAAGCTTTCTTT	CASSQATGDTEAFF
-	TRBV23-1	TRBJ1-3	-	TGCGCCAGCGCCCGCGGGTCTGGAAACACCATATATTTT	CASARGSGNTIYF
few	TRBV5-1	TRBJ1-1	TRBD1	TGCGCCAGCAGCCAACAGGGGTCCACTGAAGCTTTCTTT	CASSQQGSTEAFF
once	TRBV28	TRBJ1-4	-	TGTGCCAGCAGCCCGCCCGTGGGAGGAACAACTAATGAAAAACTGTTTTTT	CASSPPVGGTTNEKLFF
-	TRBV7-8	TRBJ1-1	TRBD1	TGTGCCAGCAGCTTAGCGCCAGGGGGCATGAACACTGAAGCTTTCTTT	CASSLAPGGMNTEAFF
-	TRBV3-1/TRBV3-2	TRBJ1-5	TRBD1	TGTGCCAGCAGCCAAGGGAGCGGGACAGGGGAACAGCCCCAGCATTTT	CASSQGSGTGEQPQHF
-	TRBV28	TRBJ1-1	TRBD1	TGTGCCAGCAGTCTTACCTCACACGATCGGGACAGAACCACTGAAGCTTTCTTT	CASSLTSHDRDRTTEAFF
-	TRBV7-2	TRBJ2-3	TRBD2	TGTGCCAGCAGCTTAGGGGCGGGAGCTTTCAGTACGCAGTATTTT	CASSLGAGAFSTQYF
-	TRBV24-1	TRBJ2-2	-	TGTGCCACCAGTGGAAGCCCCATGACCGGGGAGCTGTTTTTT	CATSGSPMTGELFF
-	TRBV9	TRBJ2-5	TRBD2	TGTGCCAGCAGCGCCTGGAGAGCGGGAGAGGGCGAGACCCAGTACTTC	CASSAWRAGEGETQYF
-	TRBV6-5	TRBJ2-5	TRBD1	TGTGCCAGCAGTTACAGGTCAGGGGGCGATGAGACCCAGTACTTC	CASSYRSGGDETQYF
-	TRBV19	TRBJ1-1	TRBD1	TGTGCCAGTAGTGGACTGGGACAGTGGAACACTGAAGCTTTCTTT	CASSGLGQWNTEAFF
-	TRBV2	TRBJ1-4	-	TGTGCCAGCAGTGATCCGGCCAGGGTTTTTGCTAATGAAAAACTGTTTTTT	CASSDPARVFANEKLFF
-	TRBV5-5	TRBJ2-7	TRBD1	TGTGCCAGCAGCCTCGGACAGGGGGTGGACAAGCAGTACTTC	CASSLGQGVDKQYF
-	TRBV4-3	TRBJ2-1	TRBD2	TGCGCCAGCAGCCAAGACCCACACGCTCGATCGGGGGGTAATGAGCAGTTCTTC	CASSQDPHARSGGNEQFF
-	TRBV4-3	TRBJ2-2	-	TGCGCCAGCAGCCAAGATCTGAACTCCGGGGAGCTGTTTTTT	CASSQDLNSGELFF
-	TRBV5-4	TRBJ1-1	-	TGTGCCAGCAGCCGTGACAAGACCGAAATTGAAGCTTTCTTT	CASSRDKTEIEAFF
-	TRBV9	TRBJ1-5	-	TGTGCCAGCAGCGCAGGACTGAACGAGCTTCAGCCCCAGCATTTT	CASSAGLNELQPQHF
-	TRBV6-6	TRBJ1-4	TRBD1	TGTGCCAGCAGTCGCCACCGCCGGGACAGCACTAATGAAAAACTGTTTTTT	CASSRHRRDSTNEKLFF
-	TRBV7-7	TRBJ2-5	TRBD2	TGTGCTAGCAGCGTGACTAGCGGGTACCAAGAGACCCAGTACTTC	CASSVTSGYQETQYF
-	TRBV11-2	TRBJ2-1	-	TGTGCCAGCAGCCCAAGCAGGGATTTAACCTACAATGAGCAGTTCTTC	CASSPSRDLTYNEQFF
-	TRBV5-6	TRBJ2-2	-	TGTGCCAGCAGCTTGGGGCCGGGGTTCTCCGGGTTCCACACCGGGGAGCTGTTTTTT	CASSLGPGFSGFHTGELFF
-	TRBV12-5	TRBJ2-3	-	TGTGCTAGTGGTTTTTCGCGGGACGAGCAGTATTTT	CASGFSRDEQYF
-	TRBV7-9	TRBJ1-4	-	TGTGCCAGCAGCTTTGGGACACTAACTAATGAAAAACTGTTTTTT	CASSFGTLTNEKLFF